Below, one T cell receptor (beta chain) is given with its context. Treatment meaning: randomized to nivolumab then ipilimumab (arm A) or the reverse (arm B). No patient had prior DNA-damaging chemotherapy. This sample is drawn from a study of sequential checkpoint blockade in melanoma. About the study: Arm A got nivolumab then ipilimumab; arm B the reverse, 1:1. Both treatment sequences were followed by maintenance nivolumab.

Germline values: CDR1 SGHTA, CDR2 FQGTGA. Trimming stripped 5 bases from V and 8 bases from J, with 21 bases between. CDR3 length: 15 amino acids. Only in-frame clones appear in the TCRdb table, and some are missing; sequencing was by immunoSEQ multiplex PCR. The sample carries 15,000 to 20,000 clones, roughly 70% recorded once. This sequence joins TRBV7-3 and TRBJ1-2; D not certain. The source of this sequence is a human donor with melanoma. Sequencing was performed on CD8+ T cells sorted from blood (inferred from file names), taken from a patient given nivolumab and ipilimumab in sequence. The CDR3: CASSEQSGDSRGYTF. CDR3 nucleotides: TGTGCCAGCAGCGAACAATCGGGAGACTCGCGGGGCTACACCTTC.